Sequencing of this T cell receptor beta chain was carried out in a study of cytomegalovirus exposure and HLA in healthy donors. Findings and caveats of the study: An analysis done earlier found most TCR beta V segments productive about 87% or about 30% of the time. Owing to their indistinguishability, certain V segments, notably TRBV6-2 and TRBV6-3, were excluded.

The PCR ran on 60 Vbeta and 13 Jbeta primers. Repertoires were generated with immunoSEQ multiplex PCR, while TCRdb's copy carries only in-frame clones and drops some. The sample has about 92,000 clones, roughly 80% seen once. Details on this clone: Its matching antigen is unknown.

Between the trimmed V and J ends, which lost 0 bases and 2 bases, there was a span of 11 bases. The CDR3 totals 15 residues. This TCR was recovered from a girl aged 2-9 years in good health and CMV-seropositive. Input material: PBMCs. V gene TRBV23-1 combines with J gene TRBJ2-7; D unresolved. TRBV23-1 is sorted into the ORF group, with uncertain function. DNA of the CDR3: TGCGCCAGCAGTCAATCGCCAGGTTGCCCCTACGAGCAGTACTTC. Amino acid sequence: CASSQSPGCPYEQYF.